This entry is about one T cell receptor (beta chain). Germline loops: CDR1 LNHDA, CDR2 SQIVND (reference sequence). The CDR3 is 14 amino acids. Losses at the gene ends were 4 bases for V and 0 bases for J; bases not matched to a gene: 1. This sample was included in a study of blood T cell repertoires in COVID-19. Study-wide background: Acute and convalescent COVID-19 specimens originated in the United States, Italy and Spain. T cells, B-cell-depleted T cells, or PBMCs supplied cDNA or gDNA.

As processed by the authors: Amplified reference gene primers provided the basis for estimating nucleated cell counts. Sequencing was performed with immunoSEQ multiplex PCR; in TCRdb, only in-frame clones are kept and a portion is missing. V and J calls and clone size follow that table, whereas D and trimming were derived from the DNA. The data contain around 200,000 clones, under 90% of them singletons. The J gene is TRBJ2-3, the V gene TRBV19, with TRBD2 matching 7 bases. The receptor's source is an elderly man with acute or convalescent COVID-19. The sequencing input was peripheral blood. The CDR3 here is CASSRTRSTDTQYF. The CDR3, as DNA: TGTGCCAGTAGTAGGACTAGAAGCACAGATACGCAGTATTTT. The entire variable domain, with the rest obtained from reference TRBV19 and TRBJ2-3, is as follows: DGGITQSPKYLFRKEGQNVTLSCEQNLNHDAMYWYRQDPGQGLRLIYYSQIVNDFQKGDIAEGYSVSREKKESFPLTVTSAQKNPTAFYLCASSRTRSTDTQYFGPGTRLTVL.